This entry lists 24 T cell receptor beta chains sequenced from one sample in a study of technical replicates of blood from a handful of donors. Sequencing was performed with immunoSEQ multiplex PCR; in TCRdb, only in-frame clones are kept and a portion is missing. The profile shows approximately 70,000 clones, about nine tenths of them singletons. Sequenced sample: T cells isolated from PBMCs. These receptors came from a human donor in good health.

The chain employs TRBV30 and TRBJ2-1, with 7 positions matching TRBD1. The ends lost 4 bases at V and 6 bases at J; junction bases unmatched: 9. CDR1 GTSNPN and CDR2 SVGIG come from the germline V gene (reference sequence). This CDR3 region has 14 residues. The CDR3 DNA reads TGTGCCTGGAACCGTTTGACAGGGAGCAATGAGCAGTTCTTC. This translates into CAWNRLTGSNEQFF.

This rearrangement joins TRBV5-4 to TRBJ1-2, with unresolved D. Germline-derived CDR1 and CDR2 are SGHNT and YYREEE (reference sequence). V lost 0 bases and J 2 bases, leaving 8 bases between the germline ends. The CDR3 covers 14 residues. CDR3 coding DNA: TGTGCCAGCAGCTTGGAGGCGGTGAACTATGGCTACACCTTC. Translating it yields CASSLEAVNYGYTF.

J is TRBJ2-7 and V is TRBV27; 8 bases line up with TRBD2. The CDR3 totals 15 residues. Losses at the gene ends were 2 bases for V and 3 bases for J; bases not matched to a gene: 6. The germline V gene has CDR1 MNHEY and CDR2 SMNVEV (reference sequence). The CDR3 nucleotides are TGTGCCAGCAGTTTAGGGCTAGCGGGCCGCTACGAGCAGTACTTC. Its translation is CASSLGLAGRYEQYF.

The chain's CDR3 is CASSLTLLLSTEAFF. DNA of the CDR3: TGTGCCAGCAGCTTGACTTTACTCTTGAGCACTGAAGCTTTCTTT. The chain is built from TRBV5-6 and TRBJ1-1, with unresolved D. The CDR3 length is 15 residues. Germline V gene sequence: CDR1 SGHDT, CDR2 YYEEEE. Trimming pared 1 base from V and 4 bases from J, leaving 14 bases between.

The chain combines TRBV5-1 with TRBJ2-2; weak D call: TRBD2 (6 bases). The CDR3 consists of 14 residues. V lost 4 bases and J 4 bases, leaving 11 bases between the germline ends. Germline CDR1 and CDR2: SGHRS and YFSETQ. CDR3 in amino acids: CASSIRDFTGELFF. CDR3 coding DNA: TGCGCCAGCAGCATCCGGGACTTCACCGGGGAGCTGTTTTTT.

V and J are TRBV11-2 and TRBJ1-3; D possibly corresponds to TRBD1 (6 bases). Germline CDR1 and CDR2: SGHAT and FQNNGV. This CDR3 is 17 amino acids long. Deletions cut 5 bases from V and 8 bases from J, with 25 bases between. CDR3 loop: CASSVRDTRFSLDTIYF. In DNA, the CDR3 is TGTGCCAGCAGCGTCCGGGACACCCGCTTCTCTTTAGACACCATATATTTT.

V is TRBV27 and J is TRBJ1-1; possibly TRBD1 for D (5 bases). The CDR3 is 15 amino acids. Germline V CDR1 and CDR2: MNHEY, SMNVEV (reference sequence). The V end was cut by 7 bases, the J end by 0 bases, with 15 bases between. The CDR3 spells CASKAGSNLNTEAFF. Here the CDR3 DNA reads TGTGCCAGCAAGGCAGGGTCGAATTTGAACACTGAAGCTTTCTTT.

This CDR3 is CASKEGGNEQFF. The CDR3 coding sequence is TGTGCCAGCAAGGAGGGAGGCAATGAGCAGTTCTTC. V is TRBV6-1 and J is TRBJ2-1, with D possibly being TRBD2 (6 bases). The germline gives CDR1 MNHNS, CDR2 SASEGT. V was clipped by 7 bases and J by 6 bases, with 10 bases between them. The CDR3 is 12 amino acids.

The chain carries TRBV5-4 and TRBJ2-7; TRBD2 matches 9 bases. CDR1 and CDR2 from the germline V gene are SGHNT and YYREEE (reference sequence). This CDR3 has 15 residues. Unmatched junction bases numbered 8, after V lost 4 bases and J lost 3 bases. Here the CDR3 reads CASSATTSGIYEQYF. CDR3 in DNA: TGTGCCAGCAGCGCCACGACTAGCGGAATCTACGAGCAGTACTTC.

The chain uses TRBV7-9 and TRBJ2-7, with 7 positions matching TRBD2. The germline V gene encodes CDR1 SEHNR and CDR2 FQNEAQ (reference sequence). With V trimmed by 3 bases and J by 2 bases, 4 bases remained unmatched. The CDR3 extends over 14 amino acids. CDR3 bases: TGTGCCAGCAGCTTCCAGGCGGGAGCCTACGAGCAGTACTTC. Amino acids: CASSFQAGAYEQYF.

The CDR3 nucleotides are TGTGCCAGCGACCGGGAGTTTACCGGGGAGCTGTTTTTT. This codes for CASDREFTGELFF. The chain uses TRBV2 and TRBJ2-2; D might be TRBD2 (6 bases). Germline CDR1 reads SNHLY; CDR2 reads FYNNEI. The CDR3 has 13 amino acids. Trimming took 8 bases from V and 5 from J, leaving 12 bases between them.

The CDR3 sequence: CASSNRGRIGNTIYF. In nucleotides, the CDR3 is TGTGCCAGCAGTAACAGGGGGCGCATTGGAAACACCATATATTTT. This chain uses TRBV28 with TRBJ1-3; the match to TRBD1 covers 9 bases. The trim removed 5 bases at V and 3 bases at J, leaving 5 bases unmatched. The germline V gene has CDR1 MDHEN and CDR2 SYDVKM. CDR3 size: 15 residues.

V and J are TRBV6-4 and TRBJ2-6; D call uncertain. The CDR3 contains 15 residues. The germline gives CDR1 MRHNA, CDR2 SNTAGT. Trimming took 2 bases from V and 2 from J, leaving 7 bases between them. The CDR3 loop is CASSDDSPGANVLTF. CDR3 nucleotide sequence: TGTGCCAGCAGTGACGATAGCCCTGGGGCCAACGTCCTGACTTTC.

This clone turned up a few times. The same CDR3 arises from other DNA sequences in this sample as well. This sequence joins TRBV30 and TRBJ2-3; D is ambiguous. Germline lookup yields CDR1 GTSNPN and CDR2 SVGIG (reference sequence). This CDR3 has 12 amino acids. V was pared by 0 bases and J by 5 bases, with 6 bases between. This CDR3 reads CAWSVLRDTQYF. The CDR3, as DNA: TGTGCCTGGAGTGTACTGAGAGATACGCAGTATTTT.

A word on this clone: The limits of the CDR3 on the DNA are not certain, so only TCRdb's listed CDR3 is given. The CDR3 is CASSFLAGGNQPQHF. The chain employs TRBV28 and TRBJ1-5; the table's D call, TRBD1, was not checked against the DNA. The CDR3 numbers 15 amino acids, ends counted. Germline V gives CDR1 MDHEN, CDR2 SYDVKM.

The chain recombines TRBV28 with TRBJ2-7; the match to TRBD2 covers 7 bases. The CDR3 loop spans 15 amino acids. Germline-derived CDR1 and CDR2 are MDHEN and SYDVKM. J was trimmed by 2 bases and V by 5 bases; bases with no gene match: 9. CDR3 sequence (DNA): TGTGCCAGCAGTACGGGACTACGTACTCCCTACGAGCAGTACTTC. Its translation is CASSTGLRTPYEQYF.

The chain joins TRBV5-1 to TRBJ1-5, with D possibly TRBD1 on 5 matching bases. The CDR3 has 14 residues. Looked up from germline, CDR1 is SGHRS and CDR2 is YFSETQ. Trimming pared 7 bases from V and 7 bases from J, leaving 18 bases between. The DNA for the CDR3 is TGCGCCAGCTGCACCGGGGGGGGAAGACAGCCCCAGCATTTT. Encoded protein: CASCTGGGRQPQHF.

The chain has TRBV6-6 and TRBJ1-5; TRBD1 matches 10 bases. Per the germline V gene, CDR1 is MNHNY and CDR2 is SVGAGI (reference sequence). V was pared by 7 bases and J by 6 bases, with 12 bases of the junction left unmatched. The CDR3 totals 16 residues. This CDR3 is CASTSGTGDLCQPQHF. CDR3 sequence (DNA): TGTGCCAGCACTTCCGGGACAGGGGACCTCTGTCAGCCCCAGCATTTT.

J is TRBJ1-2 and V is TRBV9, with D uncertain. Germline CDR1 and CDR2: SGDLS and YYNGEE. Between the trimmed V and J ends, which lost 6 bases and 8 bases, there was a span of 17 bases. CDR3 size: 13 residues. CDR3 nucleotide sequence: TGTGCCAGCACCGGCGGGGTAGGCTGGGGCTACACCTTC. Protein: CASTGGVGWGYTF.

This chain uses TRBV29-1 with TRBJ2-7; no definite D call. With 5 bases removed from V and 0 bases from J, the gap between germline ends came to 5 bases. The CDR3 has 11 residues. Germline V gene lookup returns CDR1 SQVTM and CDR2 ANQGSEA. The CDR3 bases are TGCAGCGTTCAGATCTCCTACGAGCAGTACTTC. Its translation is CSVQISYEQYF.

The chain couples TRBV12-5 to TRBJ1-2; maybe TRBD1 (6 bases). V gave up 5 bases and J gave up 4 bases, with 23 bases separating them. Germline V gene sequence: CDR1 LGHNT, CDR2 FRNRAP. CDR3 length: 17 residues. The CDR3 bases are TGTGCTAGTGGTCTCGACCTTAGGGGGGGCATGGGCTATGGCTACACCTTC. Protein: CASGLDLRGGMGYGYTF.

The rearrangement uses TRBV30 and TRBJ1-5, with TRBD1 matching 7 bases. This CDR3 is 12 amino acids long. With 5 bases clipped from V and 7 bases from J, the junction kept 5 bases outside the gene matches. Germline assignment: CDR1 GTSNPN and CDR2 SVGIG (reference sequence). The DNA for the CDR3 is TGTGCCTGGTCGACAGGGCTACAGCCCCAGCATTTT. Protein product: CAWSTGLQPQHF.

The chain employs TRBV30 and TRBJ2-3, with 9 bases matching TRBD2. CDR1 is GTSNPN, CDR2 SVGIG, per germline (reference sequence). The CDR3 is made up of 13 amino acids. The junction had 3 bases not matched to a gene; V was cut back by 2 bases and J by 6 bases. This CDR3 is CAWSLAGWDTQYF. CDR3 coding DNA: TGTGCCTGGAGTCTAGCGGGATGGGATACGCAGTATTTT.

This chain connects TRBV29-1 to TRBJ1-2; 9 bases line up with TRBD1. There are 13 residues in the CDR3. Germline-derived CDR1 and CDR2 are SQVTM and ANQGSEA. V dropped 3 bases and J dropped 4; count of bases not matched to a gene: 3. CDR3: CSVEGQGPYGYTF. As DNA, the CDR3 is TGCAGCGTTGAGGGACAGGGCCCCTATGGCTACACCTTC.